The 24 T cell receptor beta chains listed next were all sequenced from one sample in a study of cytomegalovirus exposure and HLA in healthy donors. Primers for the PCR totalled 60 Vbeta and 13 Jbeta. The protocol was immunoSEQ multiplex PCR, while the TCRdb copy is restricted to in-frame clones and leaves out a portion. The repertoire holds about 140,000 clones, with roughly 80% as singletons. Input material: PBMCs. These receptors were obtained from a female donor in good health and CMV-seronegative.

The chain uses TRBV6-5 and TRBJ1-5; 8 nucleotides match TRBD1. This CDR3 contains 14 residues. The V gene end was trimmed by 5 bases and the J gene end by 7 bases; junction bases not matched to a gene: 7. The germline V gene encodes CDR1 MNHEY and CDR2 SVGAGI. CDR3 nucleotide sequence: TGTGCCAGCAGTCCTCAGGGGGCGGGGCAGCCCCAGCATTTT. Amino acid sequence: CASSPQGAGQPQHF.

This clone was counted only a few times. CDR3 sequence reads: CASSEGDRGLDTQYF. In DNA form, the CDR3 reads TGTGCCAGCAGCGAAGGGGACAGGGGGCTGGATACGCAGTATTTT. The rearrangement uses TRBV9 and TRBJ2-3; 12 bases are shared with TRBD1. Looked up from germline, CDR1 is SGDLS and CDR2 is YYNGEE. J was trimmed by 6 bases and V by 3 bases; bases with no gene match: 5. The CDR3 loop spans 15 amino acids. Together with reference TRBV9 and TRBJ2-3, the CDR3 gives the full variable domain: DSGVTQTPKHLITATGQRVTLRCSPRSGDLSVYWYQQSLDQGLQFLIQYYNGEERAKGNILERFSAQQFPDLHSELNLSSLELGDSALYFCASSEGDRGLDTQYFGPGTRLTVL.

This clone turned up a few times. One end of the junction does not line up with germline, which may come from a read error. This chain uses TRBV5-1 with TRBJ2-2; D is undetermined. The CDR3 contains 12 residues. Germline V gene data show CDR1 as SGHRS and CDR2 as YFSETQ. Here the CDR3 reads CASRFDTGELFF. CDR3 in DNA: TGCGCCAGCCGCTTCGACACCGGGGAGCTGTTTTTT.

As regards this clone: Other DNA sequences from this sample encode an identical CDR3 as well. The rearrangement links TRBV7-2 to TRBJ1-5; D is perhaps TRBD1 (5 bases). Deletions cut 3 bases from V and 6 bases from J, with 9 bases between. CDR1 is SGHTA, CDR2 FQGNSA, per germline. The CDR3 consists of 13 residues. CDR3 in amino acids: CASSLQGGQPQHF. DNA for the CDR3: TGTGCCAGCAGCTTGCAGGGAGGTCAGCCCCAGCATTTT.

The chain links TRBV5-1 to TRBJ2-3; the D gene is possibly TRBD2 (5 bases). This CDR3 comprises 15 residues. Between the trimmed V and J ends, which lost 2 bases and 6 bases, there was a span of 16 bases. The germline gives CDR1 SGHRS, CDR2 YFSETQ. The CDR3: CASSFAGIKADTQYF. The CDR3 region has the DNA TGCGCCAGCAGCTTCGCCGGGATCAAAGCGGATACGCAGTATTTT.

Note on this clone: The sample carries other DNA sequences with the same CDR3. V usage is TRBV2 and J usage is TRBJ2-7, with TRBD2 matching 13 bases. This CDR3 has 15 amino acids. The trim removed 4 bases at V and 0 bases at J, leaving 0 bases unmatched. Germline V gene lookup returns CDR1 SNHLY and CDR2 FYNNEI. CDR3 region: CASSGTSGSSYEQYF. The CDR3 DNA follows: TGTGCCAGCAGTGGGACTAGCGGGAGCTCCTACGAGCAGTACTTC.

J is TRBJ2-1 and V is TRBV6-1; the match to TRBD2 covers 7 bases. CDR1 and CDR2 (germline): MNHNS, SASEGT. The V gene end was trimmed by 4 bases and the J gene end by 0 bases; junction bases not matched to a gene: 6. CDR3 length: 16 amino acids. The CDR3 spells CASSAGTTSSYNEQFF. DNA of the CDR3: TGTGCCAGCAGTGCCGGGACTACTAGCTCCTACAATGAGCAGTTCTTC.

This chain joins TRBV27 and TRBJ1-1, with D unresolved. The CDR3 is made up of 14 amino acids. Germline V gene data show CDR1 as MNHEY and CDR2 as SMNVEV (reference sequence). V was shortened by 6 bases and J by 2 bases, with 13 bases between the two germline ends. The CDR3 bases are TGTGCCAGCAGCCCGGACTCATACAACACTGAAGCTTTCTTT. Translated: CASSPDSYNTEAFF.

The chain uses TRBV5-1 and TRBJ2-1, with 11 positions matching TRBD2. The CDR3 extends over 15 amino acids. Germline loops: CDR1 SGHRS, CDR2 YFSETQ. Trimming cost V 4 bases and J 7 bases; bases outside gene matches: 7. CDR3 sequence: CASSRSGRVDNEQFF. DNA for the CDR3: TGCGCCAGCAGCCGTAGCGGGAGGGTTGATAATGAGCAGTTCTTC. Variable domain in full (rest from reference TRBV5-1 and TRBJ2-1): KAGVTQTPRYLIKTRGQQVTLSCSPISGHRSVSWYQQTPGQGLQFLFEYFSETQRNKGNFPGRFSGRQFSNSRSEMNVSTLELGDSALYLCASSRSGRVDNEQFFGPGTRLTVL.

V gene TRBV19 combines with J gene TRBJ1-5, with 8 bases lining up with TRBD1. With V trimmed by 7 bases and J by 5 bases, 13 bases remained unmatched. CDR1 and CDR2 (germline): LNHDA, SQIVND (reference sequence). The CDR3 runs 16 residues. The CDR3 here is CASTTGQGMADQPQHF. The CDR3 nucleotides read TGTGCCAGTACCACCGGACAGGGAATGGCGGATCAGCCCCAGCATTTT.

The chain is built from TRBV28 and TRBJ1-1, with no clear D. The V end was cut by 5 bases, the J end by 6 bases, with 16 bases between. Germline V gene lookup returns CDR1 MDHEN and CDR2 SYDVKM. This CDR3 is built from 14 residues. The CDR3 protein is CASSPSPVGAEAFF. CDR3 in DNA: TGTGCCAGCAGTCCTTCCCCCGTGGGAGCTGAAGCTTTCTTT.

Concerning this clone: One end of the junction varies from germline; a read error may be responsible. The V and J genes are TRBV18 and TRBJ1-4, with D tentatively TRBD1 (5 bases). Per germline, CDR1 KGHSH and CDR2 LQKENI. The CDR3 runs to 15 residues. As DNA, the CDR3 is TGTGCCAGCTCACAGATACAGGCAACGAATGAAAAACTGTTTTTT. Amino acids: CASSQIQATNEKLFF.

This clone was detected only once. The J gene is TRBJ2-7, the V gene TRBV12-5; D gene ambiguous. CDR1 and CDR2 from the germline V gene are LGHNT and FRNRAP. This CDR3 spans 9 amino acids. V was shortened by 8 bases and J by 6 bases, with 5 bases between the two germline ends. CDR3 sequence reads: CASCGEQYF. DNA for the CDR3: TGTGCTAGTTGCGGCGAGCAGTACTTC. Looking up the rest from reference TRBV12-5 and TRBJ2-7 gives the full variable domain: DARVTQTPRHKVTEMGQEVTMRCQPILGHNTVFWYRQTMMQGLELLAYFRNRAPLDDSGMPKDRFSAEMPDATLATLKIQPSEPRDSAVYFCASCGEQYFGPGTRLTVT.

The chain links TRBV6-5 to TRBJ2-2; 10 nucleotides align to TRBD2. The CDR3 totals 16 residues. V shed 2 bases, J shed 1 base, and the junction held 1 base outside the gene matches. CDR1 MNHEY and CDR2 SVGAGI come from the germline V gene. The CDR3 region is CASSYRTSGNTGELFF. In DNA form, the CDR3 reads TGTGCCAGCAGTTACCGGACTAGCGGGAACACCGGGGAGCTGTTTTTT.

This clone was seen a few times. The J gene is TRBJ1-1, the V gene TRBV9, with D possibly matching TRBD1 (5 bases). The CDR3 is made up of 13 amino acids. Germline CDR1 reads SGDLS; CDR2 reads YYNGEE. V lost 2 bases to trimming and J lost 1 base, with 6 bases between them. The CDR3, as DNA: TGTGCCAGCAGCGTTACAGGGAACACTGAAGCTTTCTTT. It yields the protein CASSVTGNTEAFF.

CDR3 residues: CSVVRENTEQYF. Here the CDR3 DNA reads TGCAGCGTTGTGCGGGAGAACACCGAGCAGTACTTC. J is TRBJ2-7 and V is TRBV29-1, with TRBD2 identical over 7 bases. CDR1 is SQVTM and CDR2 is ANQGSEA in the germline V gene. V was clipped by 4 bases and J by 6 bases; unmatched bases: 6. This CDR3 spans 12 amino acids.

This chain joins TRBV5-5 and TRBJ2-5; TRBD1 aligns across 7 bases. Germline CDR1 reads SGHKS; CDR2 reads YYEKEE (reference sequence). Trimming at V came to 1 base and at J to 5 bases, leaving 5 bases not matched to a gene. The CDR3 has 14 amino acids. The DNA for the CDR3 is TGTGCCAGCAGCTTGAGGGGACAGAGGGAGACCCAGTACTTC. Its protein product is CASSLRGQRETQYF.

This CDR3 reads CSAGGQANQPQHF. In DNA, the CDR3 is TGCAGCGCCGGAGGACAGGCCAATCAGCCCCAGCATTTT. The gene calls are TRBV29-1 and TRBJ1-5; 7 bases match TRBD1. Germline assignment: CDR1 SQVTM and CDR2 ANQGSEA. J gave up 3 bases and V 7 bases, and 6 bases lay outside the gene matches. The CDR3 sequence is 13 residues long.

This clone was detected a few times. V is TRBV14 and J is TRBJ1-5; TRBD1 is a possible D gene (6 bases). The germline V and J ends were trimmed by 4 bases and 3 bases, with 10 bases remaining between them. The germline V gene encodes CDR1 SGHDN and CDR2 FVKESK. The CDR3 spans 14 residues. CDR3 bases: TGTGCCAGCAGCCTTCAGGGGAACAATCAGCCCCAGCATTTT. This gives the protein CASSLQGNNQPQHF.

This clone came up once. The chain uses TRBV6-5 and TRBJ1-2, with D possibly being TRBD1 (5 bases). Trimming took off 6 bases at V and 9 bases at J, with 14 bases between the two ends. The CDR3 has 12 residues. CDR1 is MNHEY and CDR2 is SVGAGI in the germline V gene. This CDR3 reads CASSSPGSSYTF. The CDR3 DNA sequence: TGTGCCAGCAGCAGCCCAGGGTCTAGCTACACCTTC.

This chain links TRBV29-1 with TRBJ2-4, with D possibly TRBD2 on 6 matching bases. The CDR3 contains 16 residues. Germline V gives CDR1 SQVTM, CDR2 ANQGSEA. Trimming removed 1 base at V and 0 bases at J, with 13 bases between. The CDR3 is CSVEGGGDLAKNIQYF. CDR3 DNA sequence: TGCAGCGTTGAAGGGGGCGGGGATTTAGCCAAAAACATTCAGTACTTC.

This chain joins TRBV27 and TRBJ2-5; D perhaps matches TRBD2 (6 bases). CDR1 and CDR2 (germline): MNHEY, SMNVEV (reference sequence). The CDR3 length is 16 residues. V was cut by 0 bases and J by 5 bases, with 16 bases left in between. This chain's CDR3 is CASSLSGREPGETQYF. For the CDR3, the DNA is TGTGCCAGCAGTTTATCGGGACGGGAGCCCGGGGAGACCCAGTACTTC.

The rearrangement joins TRBV6-6 to TRBJ1-5, with a tentative D call TRBD1 (5 bases). Trimming stripped 11 bases from V and 4 bases from J, with 18 bases between. Germline V gives CDR1 MNHNY, CDR2 SVGAGI (reference sequence). The CDR3 is 14 residues long. This chain's CDR3 is CAGGGAGRNQPQHF. CDR3 bases: TGTGCCGGTGGAGGGGCTGGTAGAAATCAGCCCCAGCATTTT.

This chain joins TRBV18 and TRBJ2-7; TRBD2 matches at 8 bases. CDR1 KGHSH and CDR2 LQKENI come from the germline V gene. This CDR3 region has 16 residues. The J segment lost 0 bases and the V segment lost 3 bases, leaving 7 bases of the junction unmatched. CDR3 bases: TGTGCCAGCTCACCCAATAGCGGGACTAACTCCTACGAGCAGTACTTC. Amino acids: CASSPNSGTNSYEQYF.